Below, 12 T cell receptor beta chains from the same sample are listed, as sequenced in a study of blood T cells in healthy people across ages. PCR was performed a second time for 7 to 11 cycles using a sample-barcoded 5' primer and a J-beta primer mix. Each CDR3 protein is one row after TCRdb ran MiXCR on the 5' RACE reads. The data hold 800,000 to 900,000 distinct CDR3 sequences, with 62% observed a single time. Sequencing used blood. The receptor source for this set is a man aged 25 to 40 in good health.

In its sample, this clonotype was seen a few times. V usage is TRBV10-3 and J usage is TRBJ1-2; D is unresolved. The CDR3 contains 12 residues. V was clipped by 2 bases and J by 3 bases, with 4 bases between them. Germline V CDR1 and CDR2: ENHRY, SYGVKD. The CDR3 DNA reads as TGTGCCATCAGTGAGGGGGACTATGGCTACACCTTC. Encoded protein: CAISEGDYGYTF.

The chain recombines TRBV29-1 with TRBJ1-2, with a possible D match to TRBD1 (6 bases). Trimming took off 7 bases at V and 3 bases at J, with 12 bases between the two ends. The CDR3 extends over 12 amino acids. Germline-derived CDR1 and CDR2 are SQVTM and ANQGSEA. CDR3 nucleotides: TGCAGCGCTTGGACAGCCGACTATGGCTACACCTTC. Its translation: CSAWTADYGYTF. Looking up the rest from reference TRBV29-1 and TRBJ1-2 gives the full variable domain: SAVISQKPSRDICQRGTSLTIQCQVDSQVTMMFWYRQQPGQSLTLIATANQGSEATYESGFVIDKFPISRPNLTFSTLTVSNMSPEDSSIYLCSAWTADYGYTFGSGTRLTVV.

This chain links TRBV3-1 with TRBJ2-3; D may be TRBD2 (6 bases). This CDR3 is 15 amino acids long. V lost 2 bases and J 2 bases, leaving 11 bases between the germline ends. The V gene's germline CDR1 is LGHDT and CDR2 YNNKEL (reference sequence). The chain's CDR3 is CASSQTRDSTDTQYF. In nucleotides, the CDR3 is TGTGCCAGCAGCCAAACCCGGGACTCCACAGATACGCAGTATTTT.

This chain uses TRBV6-5 with TRBJ1-1; D is ambiguous. Per germline, CDR1 MNHEY and CDR2 SVGAGI. V was cut by 4 bases and J by 4 bases, with 13 bases left in between. This CDR3 region has 14 residues. CDR3 sequence reads: CASSSRGVITEAFF. The CDR3 DNA sequence: TGTGCCAGCAGTTCCCGGGGTGTCATCACTGAAGCTTTCTTT.

The sample holds a few counts of this clonotype. The chain combines TRBV18 with TRBJ2-1, with D unresolved. V was cut by 2 bases and J by 1 base, with 12 bases left in between. This CDR3 has 16 residues. CDR1 and CDR2 (germline): KGHSH, LQKENI. The chain's CDR3 is CASSPTVLDSYNEQFF. In DNA, the CDR3 is TGTGCCAGCTCACCAACCGTCCTAGATTCCTACAATGAGCAGTTCTTC.

The table lists this clonotype with a few counts. The chain combines TRBV20-1 with TRBJ2-1; 10 bases are shared with TRBD2. The CDR3 loop spans 17 amino acids. The germline gives CDR1 DFQATT, CDR2 SNEGSKA (reference sequence). Trimming cost V 1 base and J 0 bases; bases outside gene matches: 6. CDR3 region: CSARVSGGPSSYNEQFF. The CDR3 DNA follows: TGCAGTGCTAGAGTTAGCGGGGGGCCGAGCTCCTACAATGAGCAGTTCTTC.

This clonotype was observed at least ten times. The chain uses TRBV7-9 and TRBJ1-4, with 7 bases fitting TRBD1. Per the germline V gene, CDR1 is SEHNR and CDR2 is FQNEAQ (reference sequence). V shed 3 bases, J shed 2 bases, and the junction held 3 bases outside the gene matches. The CDR3 is 15 amino acids. The CDR3 DNA reads TGTGCCAGCAGCTTTTACAGGGGCACTAATGAAAAACTGTTTTTT. Translated, it gives CASSFYRGTNEKLFF.

The genes are TRBV27 and TRBJ2-4, with 7 bases matching TRBD1. The J call is doubtful: the DNA matches TRBJ2-7 better. Per the germline V gene, CDR1 is MNHEY and CDR2 is SMNVEV (reference sequence). The CDR3 length is 15 residues. The CDR3 bases are TGTGCCAGCAGTTTATCTGTGACAGGGACCTACGAGCAGTACTTC. Translation gives CASSLSVTGTYEQYF.

This clonotype has a handful of counts. This sequence joins TRBV29-1 and TRBJ2-3, with no clear D. The CDR3 runs 9 residues. Trimming shortened V by 7 bases and J by 2 bases, and 1 base separated the two germline ends. CDR1 is SQVTM and CDR2 is ANQGSEA in the germline V gene. CDR3 nucleotides: TGCAGCGCCACAGATACGCAGTATTTT. This codes for CSATDTQYF.

The V call is TRBV27, the J call TRBJ2-1; D uncertain. Germline V gene lookup returns CDR1 MNHEY and CDR2 SMNVEV (reference sequence). This CDR3 is 11 amino acids long. Deletions cut 3 bases from V and 7 bases from J, with 4 bases between. The CDR3 nucleotides are TGTGCCAGCAGTTTTCGGAATGAGCAGTTCTTC. Translated: CASSFRNEQFF.

This clonotype came up a few times. The chain uses TRBV6-1 and TRBJ2-3; 9 nucleotides line up with TRBD2. This CDR3 comprises 14 residues. CDR1 is MNHNS and CDR2 is SASEGT in the germline V gene. V lost 6 bases to trimming and J lost 4 bases; unmatched junction nucleotides: 5. Here the CDR3 reads CASRPGGGADTQYF. The CDR3 DNA reads as TGTGCCAGCAGGCCCGGCGGGGGGGCAGATACGCAGTATTTT.

This clonotype came up once. The chain recombines TRBV6-1 with TRBJ2-2; maybe TRBD2 (7 bases). Germline lookup yields CDR1 MNHNS and CDR2 SASEGT. The CDR3 is made up of 17 amino acids. V was cut by 5 bases and J by 4 bases, with 20 bases left in between. CDR3 sequence: CASSPSPGGGSTGELFF. The CDR3 DNA reads as TGTGCCAGCAGTCCATCGCCGGGGGGCGGAAGCACCGGGGAGCTGTTTTTT.